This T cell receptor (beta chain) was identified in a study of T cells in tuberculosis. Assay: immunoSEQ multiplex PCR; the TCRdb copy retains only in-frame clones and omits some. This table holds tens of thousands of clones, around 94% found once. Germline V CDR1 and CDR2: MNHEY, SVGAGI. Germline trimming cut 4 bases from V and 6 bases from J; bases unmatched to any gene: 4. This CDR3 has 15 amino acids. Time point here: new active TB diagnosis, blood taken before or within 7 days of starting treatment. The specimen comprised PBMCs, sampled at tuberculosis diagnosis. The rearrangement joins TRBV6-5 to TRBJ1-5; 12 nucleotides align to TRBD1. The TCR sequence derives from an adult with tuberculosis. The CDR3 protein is CASSSGTGGGQPQHF. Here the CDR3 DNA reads TGTGCCAGCAGTTCCGGGACAGGGGGCGGTCAGCCCCAGCATTTT.